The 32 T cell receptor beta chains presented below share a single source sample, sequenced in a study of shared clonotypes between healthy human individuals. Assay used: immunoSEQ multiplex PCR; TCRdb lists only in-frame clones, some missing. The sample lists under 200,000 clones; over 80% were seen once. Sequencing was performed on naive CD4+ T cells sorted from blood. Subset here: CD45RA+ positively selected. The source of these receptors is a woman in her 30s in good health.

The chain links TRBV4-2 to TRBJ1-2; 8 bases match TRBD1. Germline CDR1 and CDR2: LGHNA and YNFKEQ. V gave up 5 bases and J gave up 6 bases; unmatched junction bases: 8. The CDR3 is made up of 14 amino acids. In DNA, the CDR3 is TGTGCCAGCAGCTCGAGGACAGGGCCCCATGGCTACACCTTC. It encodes CASSSRTGPHGYTF.

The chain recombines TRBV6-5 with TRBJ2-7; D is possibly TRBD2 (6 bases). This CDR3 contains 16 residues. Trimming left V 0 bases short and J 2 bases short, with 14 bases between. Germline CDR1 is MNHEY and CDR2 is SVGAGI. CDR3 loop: CASSYSIGEAPYEQYF. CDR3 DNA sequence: TGTGCCAGCAGTTACTCGATAGGGGAGGCCCCCTACGAGCAGTACTTC.

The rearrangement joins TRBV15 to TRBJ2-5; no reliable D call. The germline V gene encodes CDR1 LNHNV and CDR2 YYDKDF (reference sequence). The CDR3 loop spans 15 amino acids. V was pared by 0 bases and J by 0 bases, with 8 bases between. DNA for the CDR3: TGTGCCACCAGCAGAGATAGTACCTACCAAGAGACCCAGTACTTC. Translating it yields CATSRDSTYQETQYF. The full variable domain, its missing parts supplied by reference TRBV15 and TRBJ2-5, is DAMVIQNPRYQVTQFGKPVTLSCSQTLNHNVMYWYQQKSSQAPKLLFHYYDKDFNNEADTPDNFQSRRPNTSFCFLDIRSPGLGDTAMYLCATSRDSTYQETQYFGPGTRLLVL.

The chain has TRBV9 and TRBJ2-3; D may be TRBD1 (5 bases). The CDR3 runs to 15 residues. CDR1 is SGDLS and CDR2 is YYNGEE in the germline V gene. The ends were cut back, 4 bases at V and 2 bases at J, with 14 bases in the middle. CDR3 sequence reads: CASSQIGAITDTQYF. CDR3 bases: TGTGCCAGCAGCCAGATAGGGGCGATCACAGATACGCAGTATTTT.

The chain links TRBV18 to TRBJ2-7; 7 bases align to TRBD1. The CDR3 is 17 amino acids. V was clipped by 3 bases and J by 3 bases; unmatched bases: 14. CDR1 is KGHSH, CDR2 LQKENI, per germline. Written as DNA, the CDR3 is TGTGCCAGCTCACCCTTTGAGGCCCGGGACAGTTACTACGAGCAGTACTTC. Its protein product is CASSPFEARDSYYEQYF.

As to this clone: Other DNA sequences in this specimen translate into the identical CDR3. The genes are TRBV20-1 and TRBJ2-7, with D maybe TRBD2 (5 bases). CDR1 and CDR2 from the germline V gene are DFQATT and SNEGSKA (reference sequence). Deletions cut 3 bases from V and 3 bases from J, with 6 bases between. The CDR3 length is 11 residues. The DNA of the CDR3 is TGCAGTGCTAGGGGGAGCTACGAGCAGTACTTC. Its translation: CSARGSYEQYF.

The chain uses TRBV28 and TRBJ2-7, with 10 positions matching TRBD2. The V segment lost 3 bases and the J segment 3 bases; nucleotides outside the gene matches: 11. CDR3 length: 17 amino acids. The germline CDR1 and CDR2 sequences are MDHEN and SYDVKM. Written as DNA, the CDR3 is TGTGCCAGCAGTTTGAGTAGCGGGGGGCTTTTAAACTACGAGCAGTACTTC. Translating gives CASSLSSGGLLNYEQYF.

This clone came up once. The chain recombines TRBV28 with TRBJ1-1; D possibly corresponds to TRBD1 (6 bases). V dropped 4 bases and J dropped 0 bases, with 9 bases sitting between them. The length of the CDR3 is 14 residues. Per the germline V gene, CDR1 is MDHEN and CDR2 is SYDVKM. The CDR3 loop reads CASSSGTLNTEAFF. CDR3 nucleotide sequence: TGTGCCAGCAGTTCCGGGACACTGAACACTGAAGCTTTCTTT.

CDR3 loop: CASSSGTASYEQYF. DNA for the CDR3: TGTGCCAGCAGTTCCGGGACAGCCTCCTACGAGCAGTACTTC. V and J are TRBV28 and TRBJ2-7; 7 bases match TRBD1. Germline-derived CDR1 and CDR2 are MDHEN and SYDVKM. The CDR3 runs 14 residues. V shed 4 bases, J shed 0 bases, and the junction held 3 bases outside the gene matches.

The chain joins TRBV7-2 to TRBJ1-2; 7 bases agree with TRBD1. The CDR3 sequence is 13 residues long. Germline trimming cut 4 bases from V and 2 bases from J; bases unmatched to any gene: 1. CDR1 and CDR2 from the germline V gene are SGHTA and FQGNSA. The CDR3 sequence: CASSSQGNYGYTF. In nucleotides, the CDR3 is TGTGCCAGCAGCTCACAGGGGAACTATGGCTACACCTTC.

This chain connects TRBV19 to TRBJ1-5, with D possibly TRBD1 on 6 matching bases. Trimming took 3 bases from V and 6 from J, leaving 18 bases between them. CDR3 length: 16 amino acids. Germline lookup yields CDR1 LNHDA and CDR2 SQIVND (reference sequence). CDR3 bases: TGTGCCAGTAGTATGAAGCGGGGGGCGGGATCTCAGCCCCAGCATTTT. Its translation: CASSMKRGAGSQPQHF.

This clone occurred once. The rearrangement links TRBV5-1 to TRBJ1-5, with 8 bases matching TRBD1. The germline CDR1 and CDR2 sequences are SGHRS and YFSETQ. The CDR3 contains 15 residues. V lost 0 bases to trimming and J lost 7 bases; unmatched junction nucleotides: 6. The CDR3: CASSLDGQGRQPQHF. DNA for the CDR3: TGCGCCAGCAGCTTGGACGGACAGGGACGCCAGCCCCAGCATTTT.

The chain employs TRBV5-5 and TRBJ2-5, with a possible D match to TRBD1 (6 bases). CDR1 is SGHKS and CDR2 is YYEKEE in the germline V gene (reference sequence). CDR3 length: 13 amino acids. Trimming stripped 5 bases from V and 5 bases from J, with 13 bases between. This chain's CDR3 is CASSLTGLETQYF. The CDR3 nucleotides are TGTGCCAGCAGTTTAACAGGGTTGGAGACCCAGTACTTC.

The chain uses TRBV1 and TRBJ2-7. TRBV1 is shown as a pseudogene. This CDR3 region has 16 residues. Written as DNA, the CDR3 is TGCACCAGCAGCCAAGACCCCTTTTGGGGCTCCTACGAGCAGTACTTC. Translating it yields CTSSQDPFWGSYEQYF.

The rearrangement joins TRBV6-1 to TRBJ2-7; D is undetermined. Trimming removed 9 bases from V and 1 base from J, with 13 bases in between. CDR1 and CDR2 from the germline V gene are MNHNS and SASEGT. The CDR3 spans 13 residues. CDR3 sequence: CASKASPSYEQYF. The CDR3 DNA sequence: TGTGCCAGTAAGGCTTCCCCTTCCTACGAGCAGTACTTC.

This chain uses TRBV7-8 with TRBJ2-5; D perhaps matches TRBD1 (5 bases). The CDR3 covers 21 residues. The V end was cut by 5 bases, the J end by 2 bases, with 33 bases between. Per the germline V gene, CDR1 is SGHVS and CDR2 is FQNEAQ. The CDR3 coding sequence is TGTGCCAGCAGCAAAGCCGTCAGGGCCACCCTTGTGGGGATTCCACAAGAGACCCAGTACTTC. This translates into CASSKAVRATLVGIPQETQYF.

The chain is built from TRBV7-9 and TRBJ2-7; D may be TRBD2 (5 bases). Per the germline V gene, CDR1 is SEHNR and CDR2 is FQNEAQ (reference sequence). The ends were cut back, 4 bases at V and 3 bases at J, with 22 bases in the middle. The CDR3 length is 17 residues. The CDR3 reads CASSSFASTGGLYEQYF. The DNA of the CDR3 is TGTGCCAGCAGCTCATTCGCGTCGACCGGCGGGCTCTACGAGCAGTACTTC.

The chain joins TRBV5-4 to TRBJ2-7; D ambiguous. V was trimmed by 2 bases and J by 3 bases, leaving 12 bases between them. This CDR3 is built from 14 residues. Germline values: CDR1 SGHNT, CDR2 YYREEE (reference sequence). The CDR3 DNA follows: TGTGCCAGCAGCTTTCTAGTATCCGTCTACGAGCAGTACTTC. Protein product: CASSFLVSVYEQYF.

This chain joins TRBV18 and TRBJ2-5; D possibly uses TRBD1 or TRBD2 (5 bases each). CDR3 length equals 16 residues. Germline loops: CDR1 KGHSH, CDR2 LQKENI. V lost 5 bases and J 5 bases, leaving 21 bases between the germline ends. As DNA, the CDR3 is TGTGCCAGCTCATCTCGTGAGCCCGGGACGGGGGAGACCCAGTACTTC. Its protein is CASSSREPGTGETQYF.

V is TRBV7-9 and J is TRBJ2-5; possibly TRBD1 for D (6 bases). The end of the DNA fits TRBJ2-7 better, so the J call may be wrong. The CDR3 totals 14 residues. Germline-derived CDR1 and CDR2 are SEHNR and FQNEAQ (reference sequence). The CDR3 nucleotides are TGTGCCAGCAGCCAGGGGATTTCCACCTACGAGCAGTACTTC. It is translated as CASSQGISTYEQYF.

The DNA of the CDR3 is TGTGCCAGCAGCTGGGGTTGGGTAGCGGGAGACGGGACAGATACGCAGTATTTT. This codes for CASSWGWVAGDGTDTQYF. This chain uses TRBV5-6 with TRBJ2-3, with 9 bases lining up with TRBD2. Germline V lookup: CDR1 SGHDT, CDR2 YYEEEE. Unmatched junction bases numbered 14, after V lost 3 bases and J lost 3 bases. The CDR3 has 18 amino acids.

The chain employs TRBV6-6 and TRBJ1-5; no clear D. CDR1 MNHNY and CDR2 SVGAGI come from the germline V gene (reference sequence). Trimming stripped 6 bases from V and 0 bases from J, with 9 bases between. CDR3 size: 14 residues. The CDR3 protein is CASSPGNSNQPQHF. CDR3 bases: TGTGCCAGCAGCCCCGGGAATAGCAATCAGCCCCAGCATTTT.

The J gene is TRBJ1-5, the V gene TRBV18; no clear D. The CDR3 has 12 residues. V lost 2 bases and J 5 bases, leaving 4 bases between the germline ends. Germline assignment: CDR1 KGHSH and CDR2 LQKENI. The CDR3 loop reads CASSPADQPQHF. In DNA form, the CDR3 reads TGTGCCAGCTCACCAGCAGATCAGCCCCAGCATTTT.

The CDR3 bases are TGTGCCAGCAGTACGGGATCTGGGGCCAACGTCCTGACTTTC. Translated: CASSTGSGANVLTF. The chain is built from TRBV28 and TRBJ2-6, with a possible D match to TRBD2 (5 bases). CDR1 is MDHEN, CDR2 SYDVKM, per germline. The CDR3 covers 14 residues. Trimming pared 5 bases from V and 1 base from J, leaving 6 bases between.

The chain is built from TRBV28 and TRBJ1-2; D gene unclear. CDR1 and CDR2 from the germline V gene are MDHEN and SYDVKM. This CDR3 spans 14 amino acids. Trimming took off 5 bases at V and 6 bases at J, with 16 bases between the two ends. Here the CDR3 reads CASSVGSPGHGYTF. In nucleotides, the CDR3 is TGTGCCAGCAGTGTCGGGTCACCTGGCCATGGCTACACCTTC.

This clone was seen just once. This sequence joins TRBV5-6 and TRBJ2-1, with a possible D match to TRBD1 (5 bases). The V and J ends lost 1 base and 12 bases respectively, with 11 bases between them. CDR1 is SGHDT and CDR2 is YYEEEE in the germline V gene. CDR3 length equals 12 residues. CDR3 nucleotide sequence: TGTGCCAGCAGCTTGCGGTTGGGGCCGCAGTTCTTC. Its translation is CASSLRLGPQFF.

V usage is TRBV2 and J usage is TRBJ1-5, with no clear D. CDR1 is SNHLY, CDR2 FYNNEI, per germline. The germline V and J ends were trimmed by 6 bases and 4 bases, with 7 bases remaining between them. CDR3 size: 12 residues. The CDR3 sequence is CASSRGNQPQHF. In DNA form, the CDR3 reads TGTGCCAGCAGCCGGGGAAATCAGCCCCAGCATTTT.

The CDR3 sequence is CATSKGRDRGYEQYF. CDR3 DNA sequence: TGTGCCACCAGCAAAGGCCGGGACAGGGGGTACGAGCAGTACTTC. V gene TRBV15 combines with J gene TRBJ2-5; 11 bases align to TRBD1. The tail of the sequence fits TRBJ2-7 better, so the J call may be wrong. The CDR3 runs to 15 residues. In germline, CDR1 is LNHNV, CDR2 YYDKDF (reference sequence).

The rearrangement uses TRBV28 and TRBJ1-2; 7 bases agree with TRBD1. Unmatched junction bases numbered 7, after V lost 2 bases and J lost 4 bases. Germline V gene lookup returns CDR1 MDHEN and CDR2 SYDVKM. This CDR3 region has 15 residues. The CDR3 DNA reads TGTGCCAGCAGTTTAAGGAACAGGGGCTTCTATGGCTACACCTTC. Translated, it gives CASSLRNRGFYGYTF.

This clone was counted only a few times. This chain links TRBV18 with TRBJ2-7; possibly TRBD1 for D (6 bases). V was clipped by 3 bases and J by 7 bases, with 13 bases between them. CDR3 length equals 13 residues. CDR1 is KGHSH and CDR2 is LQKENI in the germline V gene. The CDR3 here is CASSPGRGEEQYF. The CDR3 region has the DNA TGTGCCAGCTCACCCGGCAGGGGTGAGGAGCAGTACTTC.

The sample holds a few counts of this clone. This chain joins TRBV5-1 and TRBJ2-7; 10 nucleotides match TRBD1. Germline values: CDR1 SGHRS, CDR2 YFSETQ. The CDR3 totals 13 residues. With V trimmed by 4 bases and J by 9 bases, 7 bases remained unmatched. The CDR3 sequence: CASSRQGADGQYF. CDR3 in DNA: TGCGCCAGCAGCAGACAGGGGGCGGATGGGCAGTACTTC.

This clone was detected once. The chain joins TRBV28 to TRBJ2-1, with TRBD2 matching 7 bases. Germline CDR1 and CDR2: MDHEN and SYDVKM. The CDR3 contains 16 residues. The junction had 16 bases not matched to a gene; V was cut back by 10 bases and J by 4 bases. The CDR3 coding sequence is TGTGCCACACGACACCCGGGGGGAGGGCCGTACAATGAGCAGTTCTTC. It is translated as CATRHPGGGPYNEQFF. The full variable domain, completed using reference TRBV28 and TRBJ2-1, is DVKVTQSSRYLVKRTGEKVFLECVQDMDHENMFWYRQDPGLGLRLIYFSYDVKMKEKGDIPEGYSVSREKKERFSLILESASTNQTSMYLCATRHPGGGPYNEQFFGPGTRLTVL.